This TCR beta chain was captured in a study of glioma-infiltrating T cells after dendritic cell vaccination. Data came from immunoSEQ multiplex PCR; TCRdb stores just in-frame clones and leaves some out. The sample carries nearly 85,000 clones, around nine tenths recorded once. This clone was seen just once. The CDR3 loop spans 14 amino acids. V lost 7 bases and J 4 bases, leaving 14 bases between the germline ends. Germline-derived CDR1 and CDR2 are MNHNS and SASEGT. This specimen was blood, taken before dendritic cell vaccination. The clonotype was recovered from a human donor with glioblastoma. The rearrangement links TRBV6-1 to TRBJ1-5; D is possibly TRBD1 (5 bases). The CDR3 loop reads CASTQGLGNQPQHF. As DNA, the CDR3 is TGTGCCAGCACCCAGGGTTTGGGTAATCAGCCCCAGCATTTT.